This T cell receptor beta chain was identified during a study of CD8 T cells in Susac syndrome. TCR beta from blood CD8+ and CD4+ T cells was sequenced. Random-hexamer reverse transcription was applied to roughly 0.5 to 1 ug RNA. TCRdb independently ran MiXCR on the immunoSEQ multiplex PCR reads; one entry per CDR3 protein. The repertoire holds 150,000 to 200,000 distinct CDR3 sequences, 91% seen once, with 0.075% to 0.095% in the top ten. The sample consisted of CD4+ T cells from PBMCs. This sequence originates from a human donor with Susac syndrome.

CDR3 amino acids: CAGWTSGYNEQFF. CDR3 nucleotides: TGTGCCGGCTGGACTAGCGGGTACAATGAGCAGTTCTTC. J is TRBJ2-1 and V is TRBV2; 11 nucleotides line up with TRBD2. Looked up from germline, CDR1 is SNHLY and CDR2 is FYNNEI. The CDR3 is 13 amino acids. J gave up 4 bases and V 11 bases, and 4 bases lay outside the gene matches. Based on the CDR3 plus reference TRBV2 and TRBJ2-1, the full variable domain is EPEVTQTPSHQVTQMGQEVILRCVPISNHLYFYWYRQILGQKVEFLVSFYNNEISEKSEIFDDQFSVERPDGSNFTLKIRSTKLEDSAMYFCAGWTSGYNEQFFGPGTRLTVL.